This T cell receptor beta chain was observed in a study of blood T cell repertoires in COVID-19. Recruits, aged roughly 18 to 90 years, lived in 20 to 30 US areas. The study counted Cohort 3 donors as recovered given two negative PCRs, clearance, or symptom resolution. The CDR3 length is 16 residues. Germline V gene data show CDR1 as MGHRA and CDR2 as YSYEKL. V was cut by 1 base and J by 6 bases, with 18 bases left in between. Study processing details: From reference gene primer amplification, estimates of nucleated cell counts were derived. Libraries were prepared by immunoSEQ multiplex PCR; TCRdb keeps only in-frame clonotypes and omits some of them. For V, J and clone size, that table is used; D and trimming come from the DNA. The repertoire holds about 470,000 clones, with about nine tenths as singletons.

The source of this sequence is a woman aged 18-30 years who had recovered from COVID-19. Sequenced sample: PBMCs or T cells enriched from blood (not recorded which). The rearrangement uses TRBV4-1 and TRBJ1-2; D unresolved. The CDR3 protein is CASSQGVIEGPDGYTF. Here the CDR3 DNA reads TGCGCCAGCAGCCAAGGCGTCATAGAGGGTCCGGATGGCTACACCTTC.